The next 19 T cell receptor beta chains were all read from a single sample in a study of CD8+CD57+ T cells in acquired aplastic anemia. TCR beta VDJ and CDR3 profiling used genomic DNA as template. TCRdb re-derived calls from the reads in MiXCR, one entry per CDR3 protein. This table has about 400,000 distinct CDR3 sequences, 65% to 80% appearing once. Sequencing input: sorted CD4+, CD8+, or CD8+CD57+ T cells (not recorded which) from PBMCs. Every receptor here comes from a human donor in good health, serving as a control.

This clonotype was recorded only once. One junction end disagrees with the germline gene, perhaps due to a read error. The V and J genes are TRBV20-1 and TRBJ2-7; D possibly corresponds to TRBD2 (5 bases). This CDR3 contains 14 residues. Per germline, CDR1 DFQATT and CDR2 SNEGSKA (reference sequence). This CDR3 reads CSARAGGRVDEQYF. The DNA of the CDR3 is TGCAGTGCAAGAGCTGGAGGCAGAGTCGACGAGCAGTACTTC.

This clonotype has just one count. This CDR3 fails to terminate in the conserved phenylalanine or tryptophan, so it likely reflects a read error. Because the CDR3's place on the DNA is in doubt, the DNA is left out and the CDR3 is given as listed by TCRdb. The V call is TRBV7-8, the J call TRBJ1-6. Inclusive of both ends, the CDR3 amounts to 13 amino acids. The V gene's germline CDR1 is SGHVS and CDR2 FQNEAQ. CDR3 amino acids: CASSSRYNVLLYL.

This clonotype came up many times. The chain combines TRBV5-1 with TRBJ2-1; no clear D. Trimming cost V 4 bases and J 8 bases, with 19 bases left between them. The CDR3 has 15 amino acids. In germline, CDR1 is SGHRS, CDR2 YFSETQ. The CDR3 region is CASSLASVGGDEQFF. In DNA, the CDR3 is TGCGCCAGCAGCCTTGCCAGCGTTGGCGGCGATGAGCAGTTCTTC.

The chain recombines TRBV20-1 with TRBJ2-3; D not resolved. The CDR3 runs 12 residues. Germline CDR1 and CDR2: DFQATT and SNEGSKA (reference sequence). The CDR3 DNA is TGCAGCGTCCGTGATTCCGCAGGTCTGAAGTATTTT. Translation: CSVRDSAGLKYF.

The chain joins TRBV12-3 or TRBV12-4 to TRBJ2-1; no clear D gene. Between the trimmed V and J ends, which lost 5 bases and 5 bases, there was a span of 4 bases. This CDR3 spans 11 amino acids. Here the CDR3 DNA reads TGTGCCAGCAGTGCAAACAATGAGCAGTTCTTC. As protein: CASSANNEQFF.

This clonotype was observed many times. This chain connects TRBV10-3 to TRBJ2-2; 8 positions agree with TRBD1. In germline, CDR1 is ENHRY, CDR2 SYGVKD. V lost 2 bases, J lost 5 bases, and 7 bases stayed unmatched. This CDR3 spans 16 amino acids. CDR3 sequence (DNA): TGTGCCATCAGTGAGGGGACAGGAATGGGTACCGGGGAGCTGTTTTTT. Its protein product is CAISEGTGMGTGELFF.

The chain has TRBV7-2 and TRBJ2-5; a possible D gene is TRBD2 (6 bases). The CDR3 has 16 residues. The germline V and J ends were trimmed by 5 bases and 5 bases, with 21 bases remaining between them. Per germline, CDR1 SGHTA and CDR2 FQGNSA. CDR3 amino acids: CASSPGAAGSMETQYF. The CDR3 DNA reads as TGTGCCAGCAGCCCCGGAGCGGCGGGGAGCATGGAGACCCAGTACTTC.

With respect to this clonotype: This is likely a read error, given that the CDR3 carries no conserved phenylalanine or tryptophan at its end. The DNA is omitted, as the CDR3 cannot be located on it reliably, and the CDR3 follows TCRdb's listing. V gene TRBV7-2 combines with J gene TRBJ1-5. The CDR3 is 13 amino acids in total, end residues counted. The germline CDR1 and CDR2 sequences are SGHTA and FQGNSA. The CDR3 is CASSLQEARGEHY.

As regards this clonotype: An end of the junction differs from the germline gene, which may be a read error. This sequence joins TRBV20-1 and TRBJ1-2, with D perhaps TRBD1 (5 bases). The CDR3 consists of 14 residues. Germline CDR1 and CDR2: DFQATT and SNEGSKA (reference sequence). CDR3 loop: CSARGSGPRKGYTF. The CDR3 DNA follows: TGCAGTGCCAGAGGCTCGGGGCCGCGGAAAGGCTACACCTTC.

The rearrangement links TRBV12-3 or TRBV12-4 to TRBJ2-7, with D possibly TRBD2 on 6 matching bases. This CDR3 has 13 amino acids. V was pared by 7 bases and J by 4 bases, with 14 bases between. The CDR3 DNA reads TGTGCCAGCACCCCGGACTACGGTTACGAGCAGTACTTC. This codes for CASTPDYGYEQYF.

This clonotype was detected many times. J is TRBJ1-3 and V is TRBV20-1, with a weak D call TRBD1 (5 bases). This CDR3 has 15 residues. The V gene lost 5 bases and the J gene lost 4 bases, with 18 bases spanning the gap. Germline CDR1 reads DFQATT; CDR2 reads SNEGSKA (reference sequence). In DNA, the CDR3 is TGCAGTGCTTTTGAAAACCGGCAGGGAGGAAACACCATATATTTT. Its protein product is CSAFENRQGGNTIYF.

Regarding this clonotype: A junction boundary mismatches the germline segment, possibly from a read error. This rearrangement joins TRBV5-1 to TRBJ1-5; TRBD1 is a possible D gene (5 bases). Germline V lookup: CDR1 SGHRS, CDR2 YFSETQ. The CDR3 consists of 15 residues. The CDR3 DNA is TGTGCCAGCAGCGAATGGCGAGGGGAGAATCAGCCCCAGCATTTT. This encodes CASSEWRGENQPQHF. Full variable domain (missing parts from reference TRBV5-1 and TRBJ1-5): KAGVTQTPRYLIKTRGQQVTLSCSPISGHRSVSWYQQTPGQGLQFLFEYFSETQRNKGNFPGRFSGRQFSNSRSEMNVSTLELGDSALYLCASSEWRGENQPQHFGDGTRLSIL.

The gene calls are TRBV6-1 and TRBJ1-2; TRBD1 might be the D (6 bases). CDR1 MNHNS and CDR2 SASEGT come from the germline V gene. Trimming took off 5 bases at V and 7 bases at J, with 17 bases between the two ends. The CDR3 has 14 amino acids. CDR3 coding DNA: TGTGCCAGCAGTACCGAGGCGGGGGCGAGTGGCTACACCTTC. This translates into CASSTEAGASGYTF.

The CDR3: CASSRTGATTYEQYF. The CDR3 coding sequence is TGTGCCAGTAGTAGGACGGGGGCGACCACCTACGAGCAGTACTTC. This sequence joins TRBV19 and TRBJ2-7; possibly TRBD1 or TRBD2 for D (6 bases each). The ends were cut back, 4 bases at V and 2 bases at J, with 15 bases in the middle. This CDR3 comprises 15 residues. Germline V CDR1 and CDR2: LNHDA, SQIVND (reference sequence).

The CDR3 is CSARERGSPRLQYF. Here the CDR3 DNA reads TGCAGTGCTAGAGAGCGGGGGTCACCCCGCCTCCAGTACTTC. The V and J genes are TRBV20-1 and TRBJ2-7, with TRBD2 matching over 7 bases. V gave up 0 bases and J gave up 10 bases; unmatched junction bases: 12. Germline V lookup: CDR1 DFQATT, CDR2 SNEGSKA (reference sequence). There are 14 residues in the CDR3.

The CDR3 DNA sequence: TGCAGCGTTACAGGGGCCCAAGAGACCCAGTACTTC. Its translation is CSVTGAQETQYF. V and J are TRBV29-1 and TRBJ2-5, with 7 bases lining up with TRBD1. CDR1 and CDR2 (germline): SQVTM, ANQGSEA. V lost 5 bases to trimming and J lost 1 base; unmatched junction nucleotides: 1. The CDR3 extends over 12 amino acids.

Details on this clonotype: The CDR3 does not end in the conserved phenylalanine or tryptophan, so this is likely a read error. The chain couples TRBV5-6 to TRBJ1-6; 9 positions agree with TRBD1. CDR1 is SGHDT, CDR2 YYEEEE, per germline. The length of the CDR3 is 16 residues. The CDR3: CASSLPTGGRNSPLHS. The CDR3 coding sequence is TGTGCCAGCAGCTTGCCCACAGGGGGCCGAAATTCGCCCCTCCACTCT.

V is TRBV19 and J is TRBJ1-2; the match to TRBD1 covers 8 bases. V was clipped by 9 bases and J by 1 base; unmatched bases: 13. Germline-derived CDR1 and CDR2 are LNHDA and SQIVND (reference sequence). CDR3 size: 16 residues. Here the CDR3 reads CASSQQTGVGNYGYTF. The DNA of the CDR3 is TGTGCCAGCAGCCAACAGACAGGGGTTGGTAACTATGGCTACACCTTC. The complete variable domain, with remaining parts taken from reference TRBV19 and TRBJ1-2, reads DGGITQSPKYLFRKEGQNVTLSCEQNLNHDAMYWYRQDPGQGLRLIYYSQIVNDFQKGDIAEGYSVSREKKESFPLTVTSAQKNPTAFYLCASSQQTGVGNYGYTFGSGTRLTVV.

Comments on this clonotype: One end of the junction fails to match germline, which may point to a read error. CDR3 sequence reads: CASSSAPPNTEALF. The DNA of the CDR3 is TGTGCCAGCAGCTCAGCCCCCCCGAACACTGAAGCTTTGTTT. The chain is built from TRBV7-3 and TRBJ1-1; D unresolved. The CDR3 totals 14 residues. Germline lookup yields CDR1 SGHTA and CDR2 FQGTGA.